Detailed here is one TCR beta chain. These data come from a study of T cell responses to AZD1222 COVID-19 vaccine. Germline-derived CDR1 and CDR2 are SGHTA and FQGNSA. Unmatched junction bases numbered 17, after V lost 2 bases and J lost 2 bases. The CDR3 runs 19 residues. Produced via immunoSEQ multiplex PCR; TCRdb's table is partial and in-frame only. The table records approximately 100,000 clones, 75% to 90% of them present only once. The starting material was peripheral blood, obtained on day 0 of AZD1222 vaccination. The origin of this receptor is an adult in good health. The chain employs TRBV7-2 and TRBJ2-7; 8 nucleotides agree with TRBD1. This CDR3 is CASSLPLFTSGTGTYEQYF. The CDR3 DNA reads TGTGCCAGCAGCTTACCACTATTTACATCCGGGACAGGCACCTACGAGCAGTACTTC.